This T cell receptor beta chain is from a study of T cells after yellow fever vaccination. Findings of the study overall: Reappearance after the booster was observed for most primary-vaccination clones (roughly 97% CD4, more than 70% CD8).

Concerning this clonotype: The antigen remains unidentified.

CDR3 size: 15 residues. With 8 bases clipped from V and 7 bases from J, the junction kept 8 bases outside the gene matches. 5'RACE template switching added a universal primer site and UMIs to TCR cDNA. Using its own MiXCR run on the 5' RACE reads, TCRdb lists one record per CDR3 protein. The sample shows 600,000 to 750,000 distinct CDR3 sequences, 9% to 15% of them seen only once. The TCR originated in a man aged 30 to 45 who received the YFV17D yellow fever vaccine. The chain recombines TRBV12-3 or TRBV12-4 with TRBJ2-1, with 13 bases lining up with TRBD2. The sequencing here drew on PBMCs, taken on the day of the yellow fever booster vaccination. The CDR3 DNA follows: TGTGCCAGCCTACGGACTAGCGGGAGTTGGAATGAGCAGTTCTTC. As protein: CASLRTSGSWNEQFF.